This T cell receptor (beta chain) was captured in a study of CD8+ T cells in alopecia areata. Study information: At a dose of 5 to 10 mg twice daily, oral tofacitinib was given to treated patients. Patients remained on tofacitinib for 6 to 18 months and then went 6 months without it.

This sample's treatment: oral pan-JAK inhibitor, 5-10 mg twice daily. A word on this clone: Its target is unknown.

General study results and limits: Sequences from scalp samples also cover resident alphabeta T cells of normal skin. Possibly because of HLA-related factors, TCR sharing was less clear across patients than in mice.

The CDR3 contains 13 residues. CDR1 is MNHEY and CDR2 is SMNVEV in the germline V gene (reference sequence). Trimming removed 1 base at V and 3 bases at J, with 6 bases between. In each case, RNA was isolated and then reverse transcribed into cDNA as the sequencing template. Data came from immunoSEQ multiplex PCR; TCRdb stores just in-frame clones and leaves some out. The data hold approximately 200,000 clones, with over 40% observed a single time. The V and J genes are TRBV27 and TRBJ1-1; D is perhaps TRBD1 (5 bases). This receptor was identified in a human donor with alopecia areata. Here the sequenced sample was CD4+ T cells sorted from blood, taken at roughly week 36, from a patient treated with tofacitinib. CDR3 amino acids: CASSLWGDTEAFF. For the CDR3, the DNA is TGTGCCAGCAGTTTATGGGGGGACACTGAAGCTTTCTTT.